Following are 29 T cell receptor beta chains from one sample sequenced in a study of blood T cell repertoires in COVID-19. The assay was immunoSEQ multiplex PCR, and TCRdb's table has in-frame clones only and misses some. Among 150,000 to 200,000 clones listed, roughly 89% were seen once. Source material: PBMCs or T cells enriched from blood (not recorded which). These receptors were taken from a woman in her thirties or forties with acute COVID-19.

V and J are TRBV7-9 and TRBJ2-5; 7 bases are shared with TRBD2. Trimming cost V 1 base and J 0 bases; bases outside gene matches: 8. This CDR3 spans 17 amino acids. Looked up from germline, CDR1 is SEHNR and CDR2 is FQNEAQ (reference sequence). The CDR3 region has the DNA TGTGCCAGCAGCTTAGAGTTTCCGGGACTACACCAAGAGACCCAGTACTTC. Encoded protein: CASSLEFPGLHQETQYF. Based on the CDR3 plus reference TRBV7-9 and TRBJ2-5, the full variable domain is DTGVSQNPRHKITKRGQNVTFRCDPISEHNRLYWYRQTLGQGPEFLTYFQNEAQLEKSRLLSDRFSAERPKGSFSTLEIQRTEQGDSAMYLCASSLEFPGLHQETQYFGPGTRLLVL.

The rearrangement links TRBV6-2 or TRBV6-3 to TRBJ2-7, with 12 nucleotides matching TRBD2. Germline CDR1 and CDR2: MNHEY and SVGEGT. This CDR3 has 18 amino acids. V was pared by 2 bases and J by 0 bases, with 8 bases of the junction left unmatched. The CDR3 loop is CASSYRGTSGPISYEQYF. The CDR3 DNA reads TGTGCCAGCAGTTACCGTGGGACTAGCGGGCCTATCTCCTACGAGCAGTACTTC.

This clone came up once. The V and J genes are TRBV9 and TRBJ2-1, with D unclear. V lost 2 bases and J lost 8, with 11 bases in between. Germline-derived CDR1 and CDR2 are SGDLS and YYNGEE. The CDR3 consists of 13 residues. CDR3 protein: CASSVGSLDEQFF. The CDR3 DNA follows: TGTGCCAGCAGCGTTGGTAGCCTGGATGAGCAGTTCTTC.

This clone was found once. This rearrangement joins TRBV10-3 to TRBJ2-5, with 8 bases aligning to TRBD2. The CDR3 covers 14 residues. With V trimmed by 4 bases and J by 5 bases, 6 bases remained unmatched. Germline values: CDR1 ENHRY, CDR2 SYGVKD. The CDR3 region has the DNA TGTGCCATCAGTGTGGAGGGCGGGAGGGAGACCCAGTACTTC. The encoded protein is CAISVEGGRETQYF.

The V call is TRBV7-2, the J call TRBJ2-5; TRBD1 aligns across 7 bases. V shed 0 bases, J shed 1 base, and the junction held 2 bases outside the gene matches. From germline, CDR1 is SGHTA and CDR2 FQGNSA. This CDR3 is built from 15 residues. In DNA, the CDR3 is TGTGCCAGCAGCTTAGCGGGACAGACCCAAGAGACCCAGTACTTC. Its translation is CASSLAGQTQETQYF.

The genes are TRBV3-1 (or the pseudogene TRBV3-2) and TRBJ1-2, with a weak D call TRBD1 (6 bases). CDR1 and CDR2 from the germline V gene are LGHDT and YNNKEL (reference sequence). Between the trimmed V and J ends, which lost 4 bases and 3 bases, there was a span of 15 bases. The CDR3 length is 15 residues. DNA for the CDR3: TGTGCCAGCAGCCTGGGGCCAGGGGAAGACTATGGCTACACCTTC. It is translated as CASSLGPGEDYGYTF.

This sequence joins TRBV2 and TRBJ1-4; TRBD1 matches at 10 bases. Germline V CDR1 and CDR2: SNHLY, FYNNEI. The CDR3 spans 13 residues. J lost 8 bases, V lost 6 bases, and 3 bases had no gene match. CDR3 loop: CASRGTGVEKLFF. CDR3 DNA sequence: TGTGCCAGCAGGGGGACAGGGGTCGAAAAACTGTTTTTT.

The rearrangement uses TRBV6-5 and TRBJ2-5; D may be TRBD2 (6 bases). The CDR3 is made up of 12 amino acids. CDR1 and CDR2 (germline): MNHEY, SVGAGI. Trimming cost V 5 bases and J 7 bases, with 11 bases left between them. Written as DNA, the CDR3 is TGTGCCAGCAGTAACGCCGGGGGGACCCAGTACTTC. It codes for CASSNAGGTQYF.

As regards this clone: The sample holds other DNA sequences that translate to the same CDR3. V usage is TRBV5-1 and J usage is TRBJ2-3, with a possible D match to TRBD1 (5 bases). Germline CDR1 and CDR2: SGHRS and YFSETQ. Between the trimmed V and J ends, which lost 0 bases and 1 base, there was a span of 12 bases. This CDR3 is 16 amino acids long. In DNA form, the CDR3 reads TGCGCCAGCAGCTTGGCCTCCAGGGTGGGCACAGATACGCAGTATTTT. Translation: CASSLASRVGTDTQYF.

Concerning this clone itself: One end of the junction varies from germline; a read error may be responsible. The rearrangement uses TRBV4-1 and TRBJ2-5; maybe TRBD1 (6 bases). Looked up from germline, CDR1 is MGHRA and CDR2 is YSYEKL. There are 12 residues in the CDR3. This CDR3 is CASSQDRQAQDF. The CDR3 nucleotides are TGCGCCAGCAGCCAAGATAGACAGGCCCAGGACTTC.

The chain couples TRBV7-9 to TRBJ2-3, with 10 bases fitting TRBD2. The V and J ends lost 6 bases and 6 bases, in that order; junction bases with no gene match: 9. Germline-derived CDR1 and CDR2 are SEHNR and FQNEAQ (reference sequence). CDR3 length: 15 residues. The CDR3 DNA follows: TGTGCCAGCAGTTGGTCTAGCGGGAGTCCGGATACGCAGTATTTT. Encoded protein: CASSWSSGSPDTQYF.

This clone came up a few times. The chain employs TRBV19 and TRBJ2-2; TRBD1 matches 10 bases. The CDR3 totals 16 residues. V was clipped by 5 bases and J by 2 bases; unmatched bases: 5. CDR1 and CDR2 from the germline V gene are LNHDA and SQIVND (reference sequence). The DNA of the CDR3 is TGTGCCAGTAGTGACCGACAGGGGGCCAACACCGGGGAGCTGTTTTTT. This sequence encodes CASSDRQGANTGELFF.

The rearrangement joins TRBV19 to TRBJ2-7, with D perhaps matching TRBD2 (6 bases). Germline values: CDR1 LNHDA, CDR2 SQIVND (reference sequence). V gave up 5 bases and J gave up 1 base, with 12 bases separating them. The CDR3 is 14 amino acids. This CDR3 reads CASSAGHASYEQYF. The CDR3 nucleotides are TGTGCCAGTAGTGCGGGGCATGCATCCTACGAGCAGTACTTC.

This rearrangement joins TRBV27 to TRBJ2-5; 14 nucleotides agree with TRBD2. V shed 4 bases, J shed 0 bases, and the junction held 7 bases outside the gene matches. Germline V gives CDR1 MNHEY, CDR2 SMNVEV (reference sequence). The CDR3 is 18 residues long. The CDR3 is CASSSRTSGGKNQETQYF. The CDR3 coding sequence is TGTGCCAGCAGTTCCCGGACTAGCGGGGGGAAAAACCAAGAGACCCAGTACTTC.

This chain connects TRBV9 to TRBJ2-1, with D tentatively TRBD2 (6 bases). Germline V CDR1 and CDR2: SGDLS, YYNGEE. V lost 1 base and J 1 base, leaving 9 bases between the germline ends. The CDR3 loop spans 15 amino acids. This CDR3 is CASSVLASSYNEQFF. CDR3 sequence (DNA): TGTGCCAGCAGCGTACTAGCGTCGTCCTACAATGAGCAGTTCTTC.

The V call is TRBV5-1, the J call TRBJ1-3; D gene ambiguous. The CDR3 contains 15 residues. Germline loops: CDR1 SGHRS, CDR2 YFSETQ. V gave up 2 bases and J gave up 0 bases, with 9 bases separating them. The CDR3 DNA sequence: TGCGCCAGCAGCTTCGGGAGTGGCTCTGGAAACACCATATATTTT. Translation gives CASSFGSGSGNTIYF.

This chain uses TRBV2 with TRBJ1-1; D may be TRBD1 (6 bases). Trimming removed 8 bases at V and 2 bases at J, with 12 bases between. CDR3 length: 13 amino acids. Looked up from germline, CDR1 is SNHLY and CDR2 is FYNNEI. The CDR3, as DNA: TGTGCCAGCGGAGAACAGGGAAACACTGAAGCTTTCTTT. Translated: CASGEQGNTEAFF.

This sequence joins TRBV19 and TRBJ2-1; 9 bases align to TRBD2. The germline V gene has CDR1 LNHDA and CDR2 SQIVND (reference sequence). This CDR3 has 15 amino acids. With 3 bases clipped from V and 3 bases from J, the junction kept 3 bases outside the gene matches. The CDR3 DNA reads TGTGCCAGTAGTATGACTAGCGGCAACTACAATGAGCAGTTCTTC. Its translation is CASSMTSGNYNEQFF.

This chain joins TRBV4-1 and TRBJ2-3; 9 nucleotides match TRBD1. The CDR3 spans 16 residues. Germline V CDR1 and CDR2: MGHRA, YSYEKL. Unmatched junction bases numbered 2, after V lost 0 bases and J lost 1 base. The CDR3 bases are TGCGCCAGCAGCCAAGACCGACAGGGGGGCACAGATACGCAGTATTTT. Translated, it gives CASSQDRQGGTDTQYF.

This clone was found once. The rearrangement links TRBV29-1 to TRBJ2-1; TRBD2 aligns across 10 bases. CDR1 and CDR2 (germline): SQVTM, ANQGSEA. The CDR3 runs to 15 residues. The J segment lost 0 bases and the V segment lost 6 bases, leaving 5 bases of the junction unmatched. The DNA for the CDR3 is TGCAGCGTGCCAAGCGGGGGGGGCTCCTACAATGAGCAGTTCTTC. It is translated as CSVPSGGGSYNEQFF.

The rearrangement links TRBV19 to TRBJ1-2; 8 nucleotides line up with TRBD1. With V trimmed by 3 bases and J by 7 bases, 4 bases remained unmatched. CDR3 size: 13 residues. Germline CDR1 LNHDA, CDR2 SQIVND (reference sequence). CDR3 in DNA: TGTGCCAGTAGTATTGTCCAGGGGGCTGGCTACACCTTC. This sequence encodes CASSIVQGAGYTF. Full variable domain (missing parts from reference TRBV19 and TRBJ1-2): DGGITQSPKYLFRKEGQNVTLSCEQNLNHDAMYWYRQDPGQGLRLIYYSQIVNDFQKGDIAEGYSVSREKKESFPLTVTSAQKNPTAFYLCASSIVQGAGYTFGSGTRLTVV.

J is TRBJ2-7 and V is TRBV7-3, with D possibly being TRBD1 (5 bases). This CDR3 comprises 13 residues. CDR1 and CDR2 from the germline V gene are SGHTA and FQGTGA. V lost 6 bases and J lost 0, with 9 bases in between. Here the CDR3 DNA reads TGTGCCAGCAGTTCAGGGCCCTCCTACGAGCAGTACTTC. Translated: CASSSGPSYEQYF.

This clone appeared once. CDR3 residues: CASSFPGTSTDTQYF. For the CDR3, the DNA is TGTGCCAGCAGCTTTCCCGGGACTAGCACAGATACGCAGTATTTT. This chain joins TRBV7-6 and TRBJ2-3; possible D gene TRBD2, 6 bases. The V gene's germline CDR1 is SGHVS and CDR2 FNYEAQ. V lost 3 bases to trimming and J lost 0 bases, with 10 bases between them. This CDR3 is 15 amino acids long.

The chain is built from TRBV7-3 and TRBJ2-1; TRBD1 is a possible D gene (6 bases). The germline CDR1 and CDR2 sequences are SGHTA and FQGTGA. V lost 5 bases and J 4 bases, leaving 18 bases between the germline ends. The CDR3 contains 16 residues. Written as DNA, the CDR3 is TGTGCCAGCAGCCCGAGTGGGGGCGTAAGATACAATGAGCAGTTCTTC. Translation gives CASSPSGGVRYNEQFF. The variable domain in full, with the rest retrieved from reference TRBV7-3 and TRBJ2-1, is GAGVSQTPSNKVTEKGKYVELRCDPISGHTALYWYRQSLGQGPEFLIYFQGTGAADDSGLPNDRFFAVRPEGSVSTLKIQRTERGDSAVYLCASSPSGGVRYNEQFFGPGTRLTVL.

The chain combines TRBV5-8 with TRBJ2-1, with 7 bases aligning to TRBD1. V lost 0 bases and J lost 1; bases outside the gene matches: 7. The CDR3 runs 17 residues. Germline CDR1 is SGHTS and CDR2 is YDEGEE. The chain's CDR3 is CASSLDTGVPSYNEQFF. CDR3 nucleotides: TGTGCCAGCAGCTTGGACACAGGGGTCCCATCCTACAATGAGCAGTTCTTC.

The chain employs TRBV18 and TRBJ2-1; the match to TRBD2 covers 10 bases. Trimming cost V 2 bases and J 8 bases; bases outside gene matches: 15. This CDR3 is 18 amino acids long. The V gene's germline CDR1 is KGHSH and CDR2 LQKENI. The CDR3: CASSPVSSGGARTHEQFF. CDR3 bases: TGTGCCAGCTCACCAGTTAGCAGCGGGGGGGCCAGAACGCATGAGCAGTTCTTC.

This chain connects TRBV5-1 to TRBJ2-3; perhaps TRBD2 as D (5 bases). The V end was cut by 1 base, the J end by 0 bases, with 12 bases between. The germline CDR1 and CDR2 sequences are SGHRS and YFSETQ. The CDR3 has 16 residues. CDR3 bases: TGCGCCAGCAGCTTGTATCCGGGGTGGAGCACAGATACGCAGTATTTT. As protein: CASSLYPGWSTDTQYF.

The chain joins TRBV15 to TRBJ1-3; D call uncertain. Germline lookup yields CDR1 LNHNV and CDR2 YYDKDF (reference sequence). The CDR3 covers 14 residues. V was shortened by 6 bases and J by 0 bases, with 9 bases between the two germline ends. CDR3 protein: CATRLSGSGNTIYF. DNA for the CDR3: TGTGCCACCAGGTTGTCGGGCTCTGGAAACACCATATATTTT.

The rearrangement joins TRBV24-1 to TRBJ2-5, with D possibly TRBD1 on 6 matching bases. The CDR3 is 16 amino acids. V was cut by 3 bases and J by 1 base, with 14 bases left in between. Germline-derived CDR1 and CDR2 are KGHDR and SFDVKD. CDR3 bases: TGTGCCACCAGTGATCGACCGCGGACAGCCCAAGAGACCCAGTACTTC. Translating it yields CATSDRPRTAQETQYF.